These 30 T cell receptor beta chains were sequenced from one sample in a study of CD8+CD57+ T cells in acquired aplastic anemia. TCR beta VDJ and CDR3 profiling used genomic DNA as template. TCRdb used MiXCR to reprocess the reads, holding one entry per CDR3 protein. This sample has 250,000 to 300,000 distinct CDR3 sequences, with around three fifths found just once. Sample: sorted CD4+, CD8+, or CD8+CD57+ T cells (not recorded which) from PBMCs. These receptors all come from a human donor with severe aplastic anemia or a healthy control (not recorded which).

The gene calls are TRBV5-1 and TRBJ1-1; tentatively, D is TRBD1 (6 bases). Germline V gene sequence: CDR1 SGHRS, CDR2 YFSETQ. Deletions cut 0 bases from V and 3 bases from J, with 9 bases between. The CDR3 extends over 14 amino acids. The CDR3 reads CASSLADRYTEAFF. CDR3 nucleotides: TGCGCCAGCAGCTTGGCCGACAGGTACACTGAAGCTTTCTTT. Filled out from reference TRBV5-1 and TRBJ1-1, the complete variable domain reads KAGVTQTPRYLIKTRGQQVTLSCSPISGHRSVSWYQQTPGQGLQFLFEYFSETQRNKGNFPGRFSGRQFSNSRSEMNVSTLELGDSALYLCASSLADRYTEAFFGQGTRLTVV.

This clonotype was seen a single time. This CDR3 fails to terminate in the conserved phenylalanine or tryptophan, so it likely reflects a read error. The limits of the CDR3 on the DNA are not certain, so only TCRdb's listed CDR3 is given. V is TRBV12-5 and J is TRBJ2-4; the table's TRBD1 call for D was not verified on the DNA. The CDR3 extends over 15 residues, inclusive of both ends. CDR1 LGHNT and CDR2 FRNRAP come from the germline V gene. CDR3 loop: CASGLSPGAKNIQHL.

This clonotype was seen ten or more times. The chain combines TRBV30 with TRBJ2-3; D ambiguous. V lost 2 bases, J lost 5 bases, and 14 bases lay in between. This CDR3 has 14 amino acids. Germline V gene sequence: CDR1 GTSNPN, CDR2 SVGIG (reference sequence). CDR3 sequence reads: CAWSSTTIGDTQYF. CDR3 DNA: TGTGCCTGGAGTTCGACCACCATAGGAGATACGCAGTATTTT.

CDR3 in amino acids: CASSLRQPSNSPLHF. The DNA of the CDR3 is TGTGCCAGTAGTCTTCGGCAGCCAAGTAATTCACCCCTCCACTTT. The gene calls are TRBV19 and TRBJ1-6; D is unresolved. Germline V gene sequence: CDR1 LNHDA, CDR2 SQIVND (reference sequence). CDR3 length equals 15 residues. V was pared by 5 bases and J by 6 bases, with 14 bases between.

This clonotype was picked up many times. The J gene is TRBJ1-3, the V gene TRBV12-5; D may be TRBD1 (6 bases). Trimming took off 2 bases at V and 1 base at J, with 15 bases between the two ends. This CDR3 contains 17 residues. The germline V gene has CDR1 LGHNT and CDR2 FRNRAP. This CDR3 is CASGLLGRGLSGNTIYF. CDR3 DNA: TGTGCTAGTGGTTTGCTGGGCAGGGGCTTATCTGGAAACACCATATATTTT.

The chain carries TRBV6-1 and TRBJ2-5; 8 nucleotides align to TRBD1. The CDR3 has 14 residues. The germline V gene has CDR1 MNHNS and CDR2 SASEGT. Unmatched junction bases numbered 7, after V lost 6 bases and J lost 4 bases. The CDR3 DNA reads as TGTGCCAGCAGAACAACAGGGGGGACAGAGACCCAGTACTTC. It specifies CASRTTGGTETQYF.

This clonotype was recorded a few times. A much larger clonotype is one base distant, so this may be a read error. The chain has TRBV19 and TRBJ2-1, with unresolved D. The CDR3 length is 16 residues. CDR1 is LNHDA and CDR2 is SQIVND in the germline V gene (reference sequence). V shed 1 base and J shed 5 bases, with 15 bases lying between them. The CDR3 protein is CASSIGRVRPHNEQFF. The CDR3 DNA reads TGTGCCAGTAGTATAGGAAGAGTGAGACCGCACAATGAGCAGTTCTTC.

This clonotype was seen more than once but under ten times. The chain employs TRBV11-1 and TRBJ2-7; D uncertain. V was shortened by 4 bases and J by 7 bases, with 14 bases between the two germline ends. The CDR3 extends over 13 amino acids. Germline CDR1 and CDR2: SGHAT and FQDESV (reference sequence). The CDR3 spells CASSSGPENEQYF. The CDR3 region has the DNA TGTGCCAGCAGCTCGGGCCCGGAGAATGAGCAGTACTTC.

J is TRBJ1-5 and V is TRBV7-9; TRBD1 matches 11 bases. This CDR3 comprises 17 residues. The J segment lost 7 bases and the V segment lost 6 bases, leaving 14 bases of the junction unmatched. Germline CDR1 is SEHNR and CDR2 is FQNEAQ (reference sequence). The chain's CDR3 is CASSQSGRTGGWQPQHF. In DNA form, the CDR3 reads TGTGCCAGCAGTCAATCCGGAAGGACAGGGGGCTGGCAGCCCCAGCATTTT.

Details on this clonotype: The junction departs from germline at one end; a sequencing error may be responsible. This sequence joins TRBV9 and TRBJ1-5; D uncertain. CDR3 length: 8 amino acids. CDR1 and CDR2 from the germline V gene are SGDLS and YYNGEE. CDR3 residues: CASSVQRF. CDR3 nucleotide sequence: TGTGCCAGCAGCGTACAGCGTTTT. Complete variable domain (other parts from reference TRBV9 and TRBJ1-5): DSGVTQTPKHLITATGQRVTLRCSPRSGDLSVYWYQQSLDQGLQFLIQYYNGEERAKGNILERFSAQQFPDLHSELNLSSLELGDSALYFCASSVQRFGDGTRLSIL.

This chain uses TRBV2 with TRBJ2-1; D unclear. The V and J ends lost 7 bases and 5 bases respectively, with 12 bases between them. The CDR3 has 13 residues. Germline V CDR1 and CDR2: SNHLY, FYNNEI. The CDR3 reads CASMIGEHNEQFF. CDR3 in DNA: TGTGCCAGCATGATAGGAGAACACAATGAGCAGTTCTTC.

The chain links TRBV20-1 to TRBJ2-1; tentatively, D is TRBD2 (6 bases). This CDR3 region has 14 residues. V lost 1 base, J lost 6 bases, and 13 bases lay in between. Germline assignment: CDR1 DFQATT and CDR2 SNEGSKA (reference sequence). CDR3 loop: CSARAAAGSNEQFF. In DNA form, the CDR3 reads TGCAGTGCTAGAGCAGCGGCCGGGAGCAATGAGCAGTTCTTC.

CDR3 in amino acids: CASSPGPGGQETQYF. CDR3 coding DNA: TGTGCCAGCAGTCCCGGCCCGGGAGGTCAAGAGACCCAGTACTTC. V is TRBV7-9 and J is TRBJ2-5; 7 nucleotides line up with TRBD2. V dropped 6 bases and J dropped 2; count of bases not matched to a gene: 9. CDR3 length: 15 amino acids. CDR1 is SEHNR and CDR2 is FQNEAQ in the germline V gene (reference sequence).

This clonotype has a single count. This chain links TRBV29-1 with TRBJ1-6; D gene ambiguous. The CDR3 has 16 amino acids. Germline values: CDR1 SQVTM, CDR2 ANQGSEA. V shed 0 bases and J shed 0 bases, with 9 bases lying between them. CDR3 in DNA: TGCAGCGTTGAAGATCTTAAAGGCTCCTATAATTCACCCCTCCACTTT. It encodes CSVEDLKGSYNSPLHF.

This clonotype was recorded many times. The chain couples TRBV3-1 to TRBJ2-7; D unresolved. V lost 0 bases to trimming and J lost 6 bases, with 9 bases between them. Germline lookup yields CDR1 LGHDT and CDR2 YNNKEL (reference sequence). The CDR3 is 13 amino acids. The CDR3 is CASSQEYTSEQYF. The CDR3 bases are TGTGCCAGCAGCCAAGAATACACCAGCGAGCAGTACTTC.

J is TRBJ2-3 and V is TRBV7-9, with 8 bases that match TRBD1. With V trimmed by 5 bases and J by 5 bases, 6 bases remained unmatched. Germline lookup yields CDR1 SEHNR and CDR2 FQNEAQ (reference sequence). The CDR3 is 14 amino acids. The CDR3: CASSVTGGRDTQYF. The CDR3 DNA is TGTGCCAGCAGCGTAACAGGGGGGAGAGATACGCAGTATTTT.

The chain is built from TRBV7-9 and TRBJ2-3; the D gene is possibly TRBD2 (7 bases). Germline assignment: CDR1 SEHNR and CDR2 FQNEAQ (reference sequence). This CDR3 region has 16 residues. Trimming cost V 5 bases and J 0 bases, with 15 bases left between them. The CDR3 nucleotides are TGTGCCAGCAGCGGGGGGGGGGCGGAAAGCACAGATACGCAGTATTTT. Its translation is CASSGGGAESTDTQYF. Looking up the rest from reference TRBV7-9 and TRBJ2-3 gives the full variable domain: DTGVSQNPRHKITKRGQNVTFRCDPISEHNRLYWYRQTLGQGPEFLTYFQNEAQLEKSRLLSDRFSAERPKGSFSTLEIQRTEQGDSAMYLCASSGGGAESTDTQYFGPGTRLTVL.

This clonotype showed up just a few times. The chain couples TRBV7-2 to TRBJ2-2, with D possibly matching TRBD2 (6 bases). V dropped 1 base and J dropped 8 bases, with 20 bases sitting between them. CDR1 SGHTA and CDR2 FQGNSA come from the germline V gene. The CDR3 extends over 17 amino acids. The CDR3 nucleotides are TGTGCCAGCAGCTTAGTGGGCGGGACGCCGCTTGGGGGGGAGCTGTTTTTT. Translated: CASSLVGGTPLGGELFF. Supplemented by reference TRBV7-2 and TRBJ2-2, the full variable domain reads GAGVSQSPSNKVTEKGKDVELRCDPISGHTALYWYRQSLGQGLEFLIYFQGNSAPDKSGLPSDRFSAERTGGSVSTLTIQRTQQEDSAVYLCASSLVGGTPLGGELFFGEGSRLTVL.

In the case of this clonotype: A clone one base away is much larger, so this may be a read error. The V and J genes are TRBV6-5 and TRBJ2-3; D ambiguous. V was clipped by 4 bases and J by 1 base, with 3 bases between them. The CDR3 is made up of 12 amino acids. Germline V gives CDR1 MNHEY, CDR2 SVGAGI. The chain's CDR3 is CASSWRTDTQYF. The CDR3 DNA reads TGTGCCAGCAGTTGGCGCACAGATACGCAGTATTTT.

This clonotype showed up many times. V usage is TRBV18 and J usage is TRBJ2-7; 8 bases line up with TRBD1. With 3 bases clipped from V and 4 bases from J, the junction kept 8 bases outside the gene matches. The CDR3 covers 15 residues. Germline CDR1 and CDR2: KGHSH and LQKENI. CDR3: CASSPSAGGWYEQYF. The CDR3 bases are TGTGCCAGCTCACCGTCGGCAGGGGGCTGGTACGAGCAGTACTTC.

V usage is TRBV2 and J usage is TRBJ2-7, with 7 nucleotides matching TRBD1. V was pared by 2 bases and J by 2 bases, with 3 bases of the junction left unmatched. CDR1 is SNHLY, CDR2 FYNNEI, per germline. The CDR3 loop spans 14 amino acids. The CDR3 sequence: CASSERDSTYEQYF. The CDR3 DNA reads as TGTGCCAGCAGTGAAAGGGACAGCACCTACGAGCAGTACTTC.

In its sample, this clonotype was seen a few times. The chain combines TRBV4-1 with TRBJ1-6; unclear D gene. The CDR3 runs 12 residues. Germline V gene sequence: CDR1 MGHRA, CDR2 YSYEKL. Trimming removed 3 bases from V and 13 bases from J, with 10 bases in between. DNA for the CDR3: TGCGCCAGCAGCCAGGGTCTTTGGCCCCTCCACTTT. It encodes CASSQGLWPLHF.

This clonotype was seen a handful of times. The CDR3 is CASSEYRTGTYEQYF. DNA of the CDR3: TGCGCCAGCAGTGAGTACCGGACAGGGACCTACGAGCAGTACTTC. This chain joins TRBV10-2 and TRBJ2-7; 8 bases align to TRBD1. Germline values: CDR1 WSHSY, CDR2 SAAADI. With 1 base clipped from V and 2 bases from J, the junction kept 4 bases outside the gene matches. The CDR3 contains 15 residues.

The chain carries TRBV7-6 and TRBJ2-1, with D tentatively TRBD1 (6 bases). V was pared by 3 bases and J by 5 bases, with 17 bases between. CDR3 length: 16 amino acids. Germline V CDR1 and CDR2: SGHVS, FNYEAQ. The CDR3 coding sequence is TGTGCCAGCAGCTTCAGACAGGTCGTCAACGACAATGAGCAGTTCTTC. The encoded protein is CASSFRQVVNDNEQFF.

The CDR3 spells CASSIDPDVLGSPLHF. CDR3 nucleotide sequence: TGTGCCAGTAGTATAGACCCTGATGTCTTGGGTTCACCCCTCCACTTT. This chain links TRBV19 with TRBJ1-6, with D uncertain. The CDR3 has 16 residues. The ends were cut back, 0 bases at V and 9 bases at J, with 15 bases in the middle. Germline lookup yields CDR1 LNHDA and CDR2 SQIVND (reference sequence).

CDR3 sequence reads: CASSERRGGFPATNEKLFF. CDR3 in DNA: TGTGCCAGCAGTGAAAGGAGGGGAGGCTTCCCTGCAACTAATGAAAAACTGTTTTTT. The chain combines TRBV6-1 with TRBJ1-4; maybe TRBD1 (5 bases). This CDR3 spans 19 amino acids. CDR1 MNHNS and CDR2 SASEGT come from the germline V gene. V lost 2 bases to trimming and J lost 0 bases, with 19 bases between them.

This clonotype was detected many times. The V and J genes are TRBV12-3 or TRBV12-4 and TRBJ1-5; no firm D call. Trimming cost V 5 bases and J 2 bases, with 19 bases left between them. This CDR3 has 17 amino acids. The CDR3 DNA is TGTGCCAGCAGTCCGACCCTCGGGTCAGTTGGCAATCAGCCCCAGCATTTT. Residues: CASSPTLGSVGNQPQHF.

This clonotype was counted many times. The chain combines TRBV7-9 with TRBJ1-4; TRBD1 matches at 9 bases. Germline V gene lookup returns CDR1 SEHNR and CDR2 FQNEAQ (reference sequence). Trimming cost V 6 bases and J 8 bases; bases outside gene matches: 7. The CDR3 totals 14 residues. Here the CDR3 reads CASSKQGAGEKLFF. The DNA of the CDR3 is TGTGCCAGCAGTAAACAGGGGGCGGGAGAAAAACTGTTTTTT. The full variable domain, rest sourced from reference TRBV7-9 and TRBJ1-4, is DTGVSQNPRHKITKRGQNVTFRCDPISEHNRLYWYRQTLGQGPEFLTYFQNEAQLEKSRLLSDRFSAERPKGSFSTLEIQRTEQGDSAMYLCASSKQGAGEKLFFGSGTQLSVL.

This chain connects TRBV7-3 to TRBJ2-7; tentative D call: TRBD1 (5 bases). The germline V and J ends were trimmed by 6 bases and 6 bases, with 15 bases remaining between them. This CDR3 contains 13 residues. The V gene's germline CDR1 is SGHTA and CDR2 FQGTGA. The DNA of the CDR3 is TGTGCCAGCAGGAGACAGTCCCCTGGCGAGCAGTACTTC. Translation: CASRRQSPGEQYF.

The CDR3 nucleotides are TGTGCCACCGGGACAGTCGATGGCTACACCTTC. Its protein is CATGTVDGYTF. The chain couples TRBV24-1 to TRBJ1-2; TRBD1 matches 7 bases. The CDR3 covers 11 residues. The germline CDR1 and CDR2 sequences are KGHDR and SFDVKD. Trimming removed 9 bases from V and 6 bases from J; junction bases left unmatched: 3.